The 24 T cell receptor beta chains given below trace back to one sample, sequenced in a study of OX40 agonist ivuxolimab in advanced cancers. Clones were read by immunoSEQ multiplex PCR, and TCRdb kept only the in-frame ones, dropping some. The table includes 100,000 to 120,000 clones, about 92% detected once. Sample: CD4+ or CD8+ T cells sorted from blood, taken in a trial of the OX40 agonist ivuxolimab. These receptors all stem from an adult with an advanced solid tumor such as melanoma, head and neck, liver or kidney cancer.

V gene TRBV9 combines with J gene TRBJ1-3, with TRBD1 matching 11 bases. V trimming: 3 bases; J trimming: 4 bases; junction bases outside the gene matches: 9. The CDR3 has 17 amino acids. Per the germline V gene, CDR1 is SGDLS and CDR2 is YYNGEE. The CDR3 DNA is TGTGCCAGCAGCGCACAACTGGACAGGGGGCCAGGAAACACCATATATTTT. It is translated as CASSAQLDRGPGNTIYF. Full variable domain (remainder filled in from reference TRBV9 and TRBJ1-3): DSGVTQTPKHLITATGQRVTLRCSPRSGDLSVYWYQQSLDQGLQFLIQYYNGEERAKGNILERFSAQQFPDLHSELNLSSLELGDSALYFCASSAQLDRGPGNTIYFGEGSWLTVV.

This chain connects TRBV19 to TRBJ1-6; D call uncertain. The CDR3 sequence is 13 residues long. V gave up 6 bases and J gave up 6 bases, with 9 bases separating them. Germline assignment: CDR1 LNHDA and CDR2 SQIVND (reference sequence). CDR3 sequence reads: CASSSRVNSPLHF. The CDR3 DNA is TGTGCCAGTAGCTCGAGAGTTAATTCACCCCTCCACTTT.

This chain links TRBV5-1 with TRBJ2-5; 10 nucleotides align to TRBD1. This CDR3 contains 16 residues. Per germline, CDR1 SGHRS and CDR2 YFSETQ. Germline trimming cut 6 bases from V and 2 bases from J; bases unmatched to any gene: 10. In DNA, the CDR3 is TGCGCCAGCACCCCGGGACAGGGGCCCCGACAAGAGACCCAGTACTTC. Amino acid sequence: CASTPGQGPRQETQYF.

CDR3 protein: CASSLRAVTGELFF. The CDR3 region has the DNA TGTGCCAGCAGTCTCCGGGCTGTCACCGGGGAGCTGTTTTTT. V is TRBV27 and J is TRBJ2-2; D gene unclear. The CDR3 spans 14 residues. With 5 bases removed from V and 4 bases from J, the gap between germline ends came to 11 bases. Germline assignment: CDR1 MNHEY and CDR2 SMNVEV (reference sequence).

V usage is TRBV19 and J usage is TRBJ2-1, with 16 nucleotides matching TRBD2. CDR1 is LNHDA, CDR2 SQIVND, per germline (reference sequence). The CDR3 extends over 16 amino acids. The V gene end was trimmed by 5 bases and the J gene end by 7 bases; junction bases not matched to a gene: 5. CDR3 protein: CASSPGLAGGRNEQFF. CDR3 in DNA: TGTGCCAGTAGTCCGGGACTAGCGGGGGGGCGAAATGAGCAGTTCTTC.

The chain links TRBV4-3 to TRBJ1-2; D is perhaps TRBD1 (6 bases). The CDR3 consists of 16 residues. The germline V gene has CDR1 LGHNA and CDR2 YSLEER. V dropped 0 bases and J dropped 5 bases, with 16 bases sitting between them. CDR3 region: CASSQDESRGKYGYTF. In DNA form, the CDR3 reads TGCGCCAGCAGCCAAGATGAGTCCAGGGGCAAGTATGGCTACACCTTC.

This chain joins TRBV29-1 and TRBJ2-1, with 9 bases that match TRBD1. Trimming took 7 bases from V and 9 from J; bases not matched to a gene: 13. Germline lookup yields CDR1 SQVTM and CDR2 ANQGSEA. The CDR3 contains 14 residues. In DNA form, the CDR3 reads TGCAGCGGACGGGGACAGGGAGTAGGAAGTGAGCAGTTCTTC. This sequence encodes CSGRGQGVGSEQFF.

V gene TRBV9 combines with J gene TRBJ2-5, with D possibly called TRBD1 or TRBD2 (5 bases each). The CDR3 is made up of 15 amino acids. V was shortened by 0 bases and J by 5 bases, with 14 bases between the two germline ends. Germline V gene lookup returns CDR1 SGDLS and CDR2 YYNGEE. In DNA, the CDR3 is TGTGCCAGCAGCGTAGACAGGAGTAGAGGGGAGACCCAGTACTTC. Amino acids: CASSVDRSRGETQYF.

With respect to this clone: One end of the junction varies from germline; a read error may be responsible. The rearrangement uses TRBV11-1 and TRBJ2-4; weak D call: TRBD1 (6 bases). Germline CDR1 is SGHAT and CDR2 is FQDESV (reference sequence). CDR3 length equals 14 residues. This CDR3 reads CASSSDRTDDLSNF. CDR3 DNA: TGTGCCAGCAGCTCGGACAGAACCGATGACCTAAGTAACTTC.

CDR3 DNA: TGTGCCAGCAGCTTCCAGAATAATTCACCCCTCCACTTT. Translation: CASSFQNNSPLHF. The chain recombines TRBV7-9 with TRBJ1-6; D uncertain. The CDR3 loop spans 13 amino acids. The germline gives CDR1 SEHNR, CDR2 FQNEAQ (reference sequence). Trimming shortened V by 3 bases and J by 5 bases, and 5 bases separated the two germline ends. The full variable domain, in which reference TRBV7-9 and TRBJ1-6 provide the parts outside the CDR3, is DTGVSQNPRHKITKRGQNVTFRCDPISEHNRLYWYRQTLGQGPEFLTYFQNEAQLEKSRLLSDRFSAERPKGSFSTLEIQRTEQGDSAMYLCASSFQNNSPLHFGNGTRLTVT.

The chain joins TRBV27 to TRBJ1-2, with D unclear. V lost 10 bases and J lost 3, with 9 bases in between. Germline CDR1 is MNHEY and CDR2 is SMNVEV (reference sequence). This CDR3 is built from 11 residues. CDR3 DNA sequence: TGTGCCACCCCTAAGGACTATGGCTACACCTTC. The encoded protein is CATPKDYGYTF.

CDR3: CASSQQGTGELFF. CDR3 nucleotides: TGTGCCAGCAGCCAACAGGGGACCGGGGAGCTGTTTTTT. The rearrangement joins TRBV11-2 to TRBJ2-2, with TRBD1 matching 7 bases. The CDR3 runs to 13 residues. The germline gives CDR1 SGHAT, CDR2 FQNNGV. Losses at the gene ends were 5 bases for V and 5 bases for J; bases not matched to a gene: 2.

The chain carries TRBV7-3 and TRBJ2-3; D gene uncertain. CDR3 length: 13 residues. CDR1 is SGHTA and CDR2 is FQGTGA in the germline V gene. V was clipped by 1 base and J by 3 bases, with 5 bases between them. CDR3 DNA sequence: TGTGCCAGCAGCTTAAAAGTGACAGATACGCAGTATTTT. It codes for CASSLKVTDTQYF.

This CDR3 reads CASRNRELGQETQYF. The CDR3 nucleotides are TGTGCCAGCAGGAACAGGGAATTGGGCCAAGAGACCCAGTACTTC. The chain is built from TRBV2 and TRBJ2-5; a possible D gene is TRBD1 (6 bases). Trimming took 6 bases from V and 1 from J, leaving 15 bases between them. The CDR3 length is 15 residues. Germline CDR1 SNHLY, CDR2 FYNNEI.

The V gene is TRBV6-1, the J gene TRBJ2-1; D gene ambiguous. This CDR3 is built from 13 residues. CDR1 is MNHNS, CDR2 SASEGT, per germline. The V gene lost 7 bases and the J gene lost 7 bases, with 14 bases spanning the gap. The CDR3 nucleotides read TGTGCCAGCACGAACCCAAATGGGAATGAGCAGTTCTTC. Its translation is CASTNPNGNEQFF.

The chain combines TRBV30 with TRBJ2-6; no reliable D call. V was cut by 0 bases and J by 11 bases, with 8 bases left in between. The CDR3 sequence is 12 residues long. CDR1 GTSNPN and CDR2 SVGIG come from the germline V gene (reference sequence). CDR3 bases: TGTGCCTGGAGTGTCGGTTTTCACGTCCTGACTTTC. Translation gives CAWSVGFHVLTF.

V usage is TRBV4-1 and J usage is TRBJ1-1; D is unclear. The V end lost 2 bases, the J end lost 7 bases, and 17 bases lay between the germline ends. The CDR3 runs to 15 residues. Germline V gene data show CDR1 as MGHRA and CDR2 as YSYEKL. The CDR3 region is CASSQTEREPYEAFF. The CDR3 nucleotides read TGCGCCAGCAGCCAAACCGAGCGGGAACCGTATGAAGCTTTCTTT.

Written as DNA, the CDR3 is TGTGCCAGCAGCCAAGGACAGGGCCTGGGTGGCTACACCTTC. Its protein product is CASSQGQGLGGYTF. The V and J genes are TRBV5-4 and TRBJ1-2; TRBD1 matches at 8 bases. CDR1 is SGHNT and CDR2 is YYREEE in the germline V gene (reference sequence). Trimming at V came to 4 bases and at J to 7 bases, leaving 9 bases not matched to a gene. The CDR3 extends over 14 amino acids.

The rearrangement links TRBV4-3 to TRBJ1-4; 7 bases line up with TRBD1. Germline V gene lookup returns CDR1 LGHNA and CDR2 YSLEER. The CDR3 consists of 15 residues. V lost 4 bases, J lost 6 bases, and 8 bases stayed unmatched. In nucleotides, the CDR3 is TGCGCCAGCAGCCCCTGGACAGGCCGGGATGAAAAACTGTTTTTT. This translates into CASSPWTGRDEKLFF.

The V and J genes are TRBV19 and TRBJ1-2; D unclear. In germline, CDR1 is LNHDA, CDR2 SQIVND (reference sequence). V lost 7 bases and J lost 6, with 18 bases in between. This CDR3 spans 14 amino acids. In nucleotides, the CDR3 is TGTGCCAGTATTCATTCCATTGGGTCGCATGGCTACACCTTC. Translated: CASIHSIGSHGYTF.

The rearrangement joins TRBV7-2 to TRBJ1-1; the D is unclear. CDR3 length: 12 amino acids. The V gene lost 5 bases and the J gene lost 11 bases, with 15 bases spanning the gap. Germline CDR1 and CDR2: SGHTA and FQGNSA. As DNA, the CDR3 is TGTGCCAGCAGCCCTTCTATGGGAAGGGCTTTCTTT. It yields the protein CASSPSMGRAFF.

V is TRBV7-9 and J is TRBJ1-2; D remains ambiguous. CDR3 length: 14 residues. The V end lost 0 bases, the J end lost 5 bases, and 10 bases lay between the germline ends. The germline CDR1 and CDR2 sequences are SEHNR and FQNEAQ (reference sequence). CDR3 in DNA: TGTGCCAGCAGCTTAGCACAGCCATTGTATGGCTACACCTTC. Translated, it gives CASSLAQPLYGYTF.

This clone was detected once. J is TRBJ2-7 and V is TRBV6-5; D is undetermined. Germline CDR1 is MNHEY and CDR2 is SVGAGI. This CDR3 spans 12 amino acids. The V gene lost 4 bases and the J gene lost 7 bases, with 11 bases spanning the gap. The chain's CDR3 is CASSWASWEQYF. CDR3 nucleotides: TGTGCCAGCAGTTGGGCCAGTTGGGAGCAGTACTTC.

The chain has TRBV6-5 and TRBJ2-3; 12 bases align to TRBD2. Germline CDR1 reads MNHEY; CDR2 reads SVGAGI. The CDR3 runs to 15 residues. Losses at the gene ends were 9 bases for V and 4 bases for J; bases not matched to a gene: 8. For the CDR3, the DNA is TGTGCCAGTCGTCAACTAGCGGGAGGTCCAGATACGCAGTATTTT. It specifies CASRQLAGGPDTQYF.